These T cell receptor beta chains were read from a single sample in a study of OX40 agonist ivuxolimab in advanced cancers. Method: immunoSEQ multiplex PCR; TCRdb's copy keeps in-frame clones and lacks some. The sample consists of about 73,000 clones, around 90% of them appearing once. Sequenced here: CD4+ or CD8+ T cells sorted from blood, sampled in a trial of the OX40 agonist ivuxolimab. These TCRs come from an adult with an advanced solid tumor such as melanoma, head and neck, liver or kidney cancer. CDR3s include the opening cysteine and the closing phenylalanine or tryptophan. Each record gives: V gene, J gene, D gene, CDR3 protein. D genes are given only for firm matches.

v_call: TRBV7-9; j_call: TRBJ2-1; d_call: NA; cdr3_aa: CASSFSGYNEQFF
v_call: TRBV5-4; j_call: TRBJ2-3; d_call: NA; cdr3_aa: CASSLSGATTDTQYF
v_call: TRBV7-9; j_call: TRBJ1-1; d_call: NA; cdr3_aa: CASNPGEIRTEAFF
v_call: TRBV7-6; j_call: TRBJ2-7; d_call: TRBD1; cdr3_aa: CASSSGQGASYEQYF
v_call: TRBV7-6; j_call: TRBJ2-3; d_call: TRBD2; cdr3_aa: CASSLEDLAGVTDTQYF
v_call: TRBV12-5; j_call: TRBJ2-7; d_call: TRBD1; cdr3_aa: CASGLAGGEQYF
v_call: TRBV9; j_call: TRBJ2-7; d_call: TRBD2; cdr3_aa: CASSPQRGLPYEQYF
v_call: TRBV27; j_call: TRBJ2-7; d_call: TRBD2; cdr3_aa: CASSVGGEQYF
v_call: TRBV28; j_call: TRBJ2-3; d_call: TRBD1; cdr3_aa: CASSRAYRDRGADTQYF
v_call: TRBV6-1; j_call: TRBJ2-7; d_call: TRBD2; cdr3_aa: CASSDRGGYEQYF
v_call: TRBV9; j_call: TRBJ1-1; d_call: TRBD1; cdr3_aa: CASSGTGGPEAFF
v_call: TRBV19; j_call: TRBJ2-2; d_call: NA; cdr3_aa: CASTANTGELFF
v_call: TRBV5-4; j_call: TRBJ2-3; d_call: TRBD2; cdr3_aa: CASSSDISGVRTDTQYF
v_call: TRBV7-9; j_call: TRBJ1-4; d_call: NA; cdr3_aa: CASTYRGDPSTNEKLFF
v_call: TRBV28; j_call: TRBJ2-7; d_call: NA; cdr3_aa: CASSGLTSYEQYF
v_call: TRBV6-1; j_call: TRBJ2-1; d_call: TRBD2; cdr3_aa: CASRERRGGSSYNEQFF
v_call: TRBV5-1; j_call: TRBJ1-2; d_call: NA; cdr3_aa: CASSPTGQGAFYGYTF
v_call: TRBV5-6; j_call: TRBJ2-1; d_call: TRBD2; cdr3_aa: CASSLGLAGGYNEQFF
v_call: TRBV19; j_call: TRBJ1-2; d_call: NA; cdr3_aa: CASSIAHSHPGYTF
v_call: TRBV9; j_call: TRBJ2-7; d_call: TRBD1; cdr3_aa: CASSPGTGGLYEQYF
v_call: TRBV5-1; j_call: TRBJ1-2; d_call: TRBD1; cdr3_aa: CASSLDRGGYGYTF
v_call: TRBV29-1; j_call: TRBJ1-1; d_call: NA; cdr3_aa: CSVEHTQGKNTEAFF
v_call: TRBV4-1; j_call: TRBJ1-2; d_call: NA; cdr3_aa: CASSHVGAGDGYTF
v_call: TRBV27; j_call: TRBJ2-7; d_call: NA; cdr3_aa: CASSLSGLKSSYEQYF
v_call: TRBV2; j_call: TRBJ1-3; d_call: NA; cdr3_aa: CASILVGESGNTIYF
v_call: TRBV9; j_call: TRBJ1-6; d_call: TRBD1; cdr3_aa: CASSRGTGRQPLHF
v_call: TRBV13; j_call: TRBJ2-1; d_call: TRBD2; cdr3_aa: CASSLGVGGGEQFF
v_call: TRBV29-1; j_call: TRBJ2-1; d_call: TRBD2; cdr3_aa: CSVAPTIAGAGNEQFF
v_call: TRBV5-1; j_call: TRBJ2-1; d_call: NA; cdr3_aa: CASSLVGDPYEQFF
v_call: TRBV28; j_call: TRBJ1-1; d_call: NA; cdr3_aa: CASGFQKIRTEAFF
v_call: TRBV27; j_call: TRBJ1-1; d_call: NA; cdr3_aa: CASSYNRGSEAFF
v_call: TRBV29-1; j_call: TRBJ2-7; d_call: NA; cdr3_aa: CSVEDQAGHSYEQYF